This entry lists 20 T cell receptor beta chains sequenced from one sample in a study of cytomegalovirus exposure and HLA in healthy donors. Sequencing used immunoSEQ multiplex PCR; TCRdb keeps in-frame clones, though not all of them. The sample contains under 95,000 clones, roughly 94% of which appear only once. The sequenced sample was PBMCs. The receptors here all came from a woman aged 18-35 years in good health and CMV-seropositive.

The J gene is TRBJ2-1, the V gene TRBV9; D perhaps matches TRBD1 (8 bases). With 3 bases removed from V and 5 bases from J, the gap between germline ends came to 24 bases. The CDR3 consists of 18 residues. Germline V lookup: CDR1 SGDLS, CDR2 YYNGEE. The chain's CDR3 is CASSETGGGFAFHNEQFF. The CDR3 DNA is TGTGCCAGCAGCGAAACAGGGGGAGGGTTTGCTTTCCACAATGAGCAGTTCTTC.

The rearrangement uses TRBV18 and TRBJ1-1; D is undetermined. CDR1 is KGHSH, CDR2 LQKENI, per germline. The CDR3 extends over 15 amino acids. Trimming cost V 1 base and J 4 bases, with 13 bases left between them. The CDR3 nucleotides read TGTGCCAGCTCACCACATCGGGAGTTGGGCACTGAAGCTTTCTTT. Its translation: CASSPHRELGTEAFF.

The J gene is TRBJ1-2, the V gene TRBV7-2; weak D call: TRBD1 (6 bases). The CDR3 spans 17 residues. Germline V gives CDR1 SGHTA, CDR2 FQGNSA. Trimming stripped 0 bases from V and 7 bases from J, with 21 bases between. The CDR3: CASSLAATGVDRVGYTF. The CDR3 DNA reads TGTGCCAGCAGCTTAGCCGCGACAGGAGTCGATAGGGTTGGCTACACCTTC.

V is TRBV6-4 and J is TRBJ2-3, with D perhaps TRBD2 (6 bases). The CDR3 extends over 15 amino acids. Germline V lookup: CDR1 MRHNA, CDR2 SNTAGT. Trimming stripped 6 bases from V and 2 bases from J, with 15 bases between. The CDR3 loop reads CASRTRGGSTDTQYF. The CDR3 DNA follows: TGTGCCAGCAGAACAAGGGGAGGTTCCACAGATACGCAGTATTTT.

The rearrangement joins TRBV6-6 to TRBJ2-7; D is perhaps TRBD1 (6 bases). Trimming shortened V by 3 bases and J by 5 bases, and 8 bases separated the two germline ends. The germline gives CDR1 MNHNY, CDR2 SVGAGI (reference sequence). This CDR3 region has 12 residues. DNA of the CDR3: TGTGCCAGCAGTTATGGGGGCCACGAGCAGTACTTC. Translating it yields CASSYGGHEQYF.

This sequence joins TRBV30 and TRBJ2-7; weak D call: TRBD1 (5 bases). Germline lookup yields CDR1 GTSNPN and CDR2 SVGIG (reference sequence). Trimming removed 1 base from V and 0 bases from J, with 10 bases in between. The CDR3 is 14 residues long. Here the CDR3 DNA reads TGTGCCTGGAGTGCAGGGATCAACTCCTACGAGCAGTACTTC. Its protein product is CAWSAGINSYEQYF.

This chain uses TRBV4-3 with TRBJ2-5, with TRBD1 matching over 10 bases. Per the germline V gene, CDR1 is LGHNA and CDR2 is YSLEER. The CDR3 loop spans 15 amino acids. The V and J ends lost 8 bases and 4 bases, in that order; junction bases with no gene match: 10. The CDR3 DNA reads as TGCGCCAGCGCCTCCGGGACAGGGGTAGGAGAGACCCAGTACTTC. Translating gives CASASGTGVGETQYF.

The chain links TRBV19 to TRBJ1-4, with 8 bases fitting TRBD1. This CDR3 has 14 amino acids. Trimming cost V 6 bases and J 7 bases; bases outside gene matches: 7. Germline CDR1 reads LNHDA; CDR2 reads SQIVND (reference sequence). CDR3 DNA sequence: TGTGCCAGTAGAAAGACAGGGGAGAGTGAAAAACTGTTTTTT. As protein: CASRKTGESEKLFF.

This chain connects TRBV6-4 to TRBJ2-2; 13 bases align to TRBD2. After removal of 0 bases from V and 7 bases from J, the junction contained 5 bases not matched to a gene. The CDR3 loop spans 17 amino acids. Germline-derived CDR1 and CDR2 are MRHNA and SNTAGT. CDR3 DNA sequence: TGTGCCAGCAGTGACTCAGGGACTAGCGGGGAGAGCGGGGAGCTGTTTTTT. This gives the protein CASSDSGTSGESGELFF.

The chain has TRBV5-1 and TRBJ2-5, with D maybe TRBD1 (6 bases). The CDR3 has 15 amino acids. V was pared by 4 bases and J by 1 base, with 14 bases between. Germline CDR1 reads SGHRS; CDR2 reads YFSETQ. CDR3 region: CASSPGGQLQETQYF. CDR3 bases: TGCGCCAGCAGCCCCGGTGGACAGCTCCAAGAGACCCAGTACTTC.

The rearrangement uses TRBV7-3 and TRBJ1-1; the match to TRBD1 covers 10 bases. Trimming removed 1 base from V and 2 bases from J; junction bases left unmatched: 4. Germline CDR1 and CDR2: SGHTA and FQGTGA. The CDR3 is made up of 16 amino acids. CDR3 in amino acids: CASSLRGQGINTEAFF. The CDR3 nucleotides are TGTGCCAGCAGCTTAAGGGGACAGGGGATAAACACTGAAGCTTTCTTT.

DNA of the CDR3: TGTGCCAGCAGCTTCAGGGGGCTTCAGCCCCAGCATTTT. This gives the protein CASSFRGLQPQHF. The chain is built from TRBV5-8 and TRBJ1-5; TRBD1 agrees at 8 bases. The germline CDR1 and CDR2 sequences are SGHTS and YDEGEE. The CDR3 covers 13 residues. V trimming: 2 bases; J trimming: 6 bases; junction bases outside the gene matches: 1.

The chain carries TRBV5-4 and TRBJ1-2, with 7 bases fitting TRBD1. J lost 6 bases, V lost 6 bases, and 5 bases had no gene match. CDR3 size: 12 residues. Per the germline V gene, CDR1 is SGHNT and CDR2 is YYREEE (reference sequence). DNA for the CDR3: TGTGCCAGCACCATTACAGGGGATGGCTACACCTTC. Translation: CASTITGDGYTF.

The rearrangement joins TRBV19 to TRBJ2-2; 14 nucleotides line up with TRBD2. CDR1 is LNHDA, CDR2 SQIVND, per germline (reference sequence). CDR3 length equals 17 residues. With V trimmed by 6 bases and J by 7 bases, 10 bases remained unmatched. The CDR3 here is CASRPTSGRARGGELFF. In nucleotides, the CDR3 is TGTGCCAGTAGACCGACTAGCGGGAGGGCCAGAGGCGGGGAGCTGTTTTTT.

This clone has a single count. The J gene is TRBJ2-7, the V gene TRBV7-2; 9 nucleotides line up with TRBD1. CDR1 SGHTA and CDR2 FQGNSA come from the germline V gene. With V trimmed by 0 bases and J by 1 base, 1 base remained unmatched. This CDR3 contains 15 residues. The CDR3 is CASSLAGTGSYEQYF. In DNA, the CDR3 is TGTGCCAGCAGCTTAGCGGGGACAGGGTCCTACGAGCAGTACTTC.

The J gene is TRBJ1-2, the V gene TRBV4-3; no definite D call. The V and J ends lost 0 bases and 4 bases respectively, with 12 bases between them. The CDR3 spans 15 residues. Germline lookup yields CDR1 LGHNA and CDR2 YSLEER. The CDR3 DNA follows: TGCGCCAGCAGCCAAGATTCCCGAAGGAGCTATGGCTACACCTTC. Translated: CASSQDSRRSYGYTF.

The J gene is TRBJ2-1, the V gene TRBV19; 10 bases fit TRBD2. Germline values: CDR1 LNHDA, CDR2 SQIVND (reference sequence). The CDR3 spans 16 residues. J gave up 6 bases and V 4 bases, and 9 bases lay outside the gene matches. The CDR3 sequence: CASSNLGAGGVNEQFF. The DNA for the CDR3 is TGTGCCAGTAGTAACCTCGGAGCGGGAGGGGTCAATGAGCAGTTCTTC.

This chain links TRBV28 with TRBJ1-2, with D hard to call. The V and J ends lost 7 bases and 5 bases respectively, with 17 bases between them. Germline V CDR1 and CDR2: MDHEN, SYDVKM. The CDR3 runs 14 residues. In nucleotides, the CDR3 is TGTGCCAGCACATCATGGGAGCATCAGTATGGCTACACCTTC. Translating it yields CASTSWEHQYGYTF.

The rearrangement uses TRBV29-1 and TRBJ2-7; TRBD2 aligns across 8 bases. V was pared by 7 bases and J by 1 base, with 6 bases of the junction left unmatched. This CDR3 contains 13 residues. Germline-derived CDR1 and CDR2 are SQVTM and ANQGSEA. The CDR3 protein is CSAAAGGSYEQYF. CDR3 in DNA: TGCAGCGCCGCGGCGGGAGGTTCCTACGAGCAGTACTTC.

The CDR3 DNA reads as TGTGCCAGCAGAGCGGGAGATTCCTACAATGAGCAGTTCTTC. This encodes CASRAGDSYNEQFF. This chain joins TRBV7-2 and TRBJ2-1; TRBD2 agrees at 8 bases. J gave up 1 base and V 6 bases, and 2 bases lay outside the gene matches. The CDR3 has 14 residues. In germline, CDR1 is SGHTA, CDR2 FQGNSA.